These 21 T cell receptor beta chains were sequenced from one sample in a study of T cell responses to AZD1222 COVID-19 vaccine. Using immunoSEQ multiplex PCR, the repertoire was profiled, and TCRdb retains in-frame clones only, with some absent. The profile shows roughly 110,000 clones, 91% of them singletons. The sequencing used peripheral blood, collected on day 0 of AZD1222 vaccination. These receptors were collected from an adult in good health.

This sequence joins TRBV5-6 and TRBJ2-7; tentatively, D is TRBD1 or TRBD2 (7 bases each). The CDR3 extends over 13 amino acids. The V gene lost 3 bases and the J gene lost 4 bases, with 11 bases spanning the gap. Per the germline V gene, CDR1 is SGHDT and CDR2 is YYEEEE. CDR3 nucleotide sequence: TGTGCCAGCAGCTCCCAGGGGGGGTACGAGCAGTACTTC. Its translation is CASSSQGGYEQYF. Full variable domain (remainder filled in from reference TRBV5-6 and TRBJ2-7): DAGVTQSPTHLIKTRGQQVTLRCSPKSGHDTVSWYQQALGQGPQFIFQYYEEEERQRGNFPDRFSGHQFPNYSSELNVNALLLGDSALYLCASSSQGGYEQYFGPGTRLTVT.

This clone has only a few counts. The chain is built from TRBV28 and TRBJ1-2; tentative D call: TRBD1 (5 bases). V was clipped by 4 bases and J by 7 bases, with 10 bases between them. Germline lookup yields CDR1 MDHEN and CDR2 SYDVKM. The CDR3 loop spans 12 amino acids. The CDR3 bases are TGTGCCAGCAGTTCGGGGCTCGTTGGCTACACCTTC. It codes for CASSSGLVGYTF.

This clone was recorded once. CDR3 protein: CASSQSVYSNQPQHF. The CDR3 DNA is TGCGCCAGCAGCCAATCCGTTTATAGCAATCAGCCCCAGCATTTT. J is TRBJ1-5 and V is TRBV4-3, with D hard to call. CDR1 is LGHNA, CDR2 YSLEER, per germline. CDR3 length equals 15 residues. V lost 2 bases and J lost 0, with 8 bases in between.

The CDR3 bases are TGTGCCAGCAGAACGGGACAGGGGAACACTGAAGCTTTCTTT. Translating gives CASRTGQGNTEAFF. The chain uses TRBV6-5 and TRBJ1-1; 9 nucleotides line up with TRBD1. V gave up 6 bases and J gave up 1 base; unmatched junction bases: 3. Germline-derived CDR1 and CDR2 are MNHEY and SVGAGI. The CDR3 totals 14 residues.

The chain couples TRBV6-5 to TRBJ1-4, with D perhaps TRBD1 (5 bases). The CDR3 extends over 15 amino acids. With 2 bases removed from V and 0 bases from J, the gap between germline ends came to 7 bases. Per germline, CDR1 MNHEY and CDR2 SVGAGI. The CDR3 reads CASSYRGTTNEKLFF. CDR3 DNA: TGTGCCAGCAGTTACAGGGGTACAACTAATGAAAAACTGTTTTTT.

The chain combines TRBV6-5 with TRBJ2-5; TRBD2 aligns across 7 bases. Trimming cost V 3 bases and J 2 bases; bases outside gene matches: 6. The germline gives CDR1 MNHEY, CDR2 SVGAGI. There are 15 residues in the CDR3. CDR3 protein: CASSYSGGWQETQYF. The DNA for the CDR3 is TGTGCCAGCAGTTATTCCGGGGGGTGGCAAGAGACCCAGTACTTC.

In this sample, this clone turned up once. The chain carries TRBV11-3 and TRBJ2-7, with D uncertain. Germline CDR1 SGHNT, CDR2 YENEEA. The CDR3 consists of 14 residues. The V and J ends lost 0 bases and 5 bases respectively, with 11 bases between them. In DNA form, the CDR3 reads TGTGCCAGCAGCTTAGAGTCTGGGTACGACGAGCAGTACTTC. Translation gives CASSLESGYDEQYF.

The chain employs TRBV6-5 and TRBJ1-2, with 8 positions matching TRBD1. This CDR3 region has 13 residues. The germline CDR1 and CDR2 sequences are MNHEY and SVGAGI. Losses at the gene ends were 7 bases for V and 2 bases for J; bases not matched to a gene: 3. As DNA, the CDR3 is TGTGCCAGCATGGACAGGGACAACTATGGCTACACCTTC. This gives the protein CASMDRDNYGYTF.

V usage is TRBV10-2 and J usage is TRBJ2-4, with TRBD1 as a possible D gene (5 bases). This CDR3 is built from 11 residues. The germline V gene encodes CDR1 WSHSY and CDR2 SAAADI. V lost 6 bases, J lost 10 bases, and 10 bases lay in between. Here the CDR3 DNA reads TGCGCCAGCAGCCTGAACAGGATTCAGTACTTC. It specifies CASSLNRIQYF.

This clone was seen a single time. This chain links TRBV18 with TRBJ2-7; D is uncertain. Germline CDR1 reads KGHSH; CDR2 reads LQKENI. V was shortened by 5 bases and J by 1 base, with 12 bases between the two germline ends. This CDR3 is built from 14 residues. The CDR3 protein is CASSAWQDSYEQYF. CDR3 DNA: TGTGCCAGCTCAGCATGGCAGGATTCCTACGAGCAGTACTTC.

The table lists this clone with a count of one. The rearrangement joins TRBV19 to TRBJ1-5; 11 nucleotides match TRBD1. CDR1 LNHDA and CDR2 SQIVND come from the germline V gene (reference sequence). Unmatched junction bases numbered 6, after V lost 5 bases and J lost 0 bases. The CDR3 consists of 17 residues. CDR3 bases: TGTGCCAGTAGTTTCAGGACAGGGGGCTATAGCAATCAGCCCCAGCATTTT. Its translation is CASSFRTGGYSNQPQHF.

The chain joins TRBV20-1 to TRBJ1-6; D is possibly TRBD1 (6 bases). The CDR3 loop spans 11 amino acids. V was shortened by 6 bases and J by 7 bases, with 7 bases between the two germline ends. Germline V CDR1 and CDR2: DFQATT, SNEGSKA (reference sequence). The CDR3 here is CSARGNSPLHF. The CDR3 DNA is TGCAGTGCCAGGGGAAATTCACCCCTCCACTTT.

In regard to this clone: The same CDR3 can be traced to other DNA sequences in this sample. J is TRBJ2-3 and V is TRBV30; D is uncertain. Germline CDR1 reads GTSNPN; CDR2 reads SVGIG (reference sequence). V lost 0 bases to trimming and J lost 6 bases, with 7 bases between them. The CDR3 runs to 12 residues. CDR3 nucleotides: TGTGCCTGGAGTGTCTCAGCGGATACGCAGTATTTT. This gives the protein CAWSVSADTQYF.

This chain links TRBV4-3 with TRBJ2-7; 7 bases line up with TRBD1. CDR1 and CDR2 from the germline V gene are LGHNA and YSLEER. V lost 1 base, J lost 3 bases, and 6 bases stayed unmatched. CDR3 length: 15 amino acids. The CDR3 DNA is TGCGCCAGCAGCCAAGGTTGGACAGGAGACTACGAGCAGTACTTC. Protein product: CASSQGWTGDYEQYF.

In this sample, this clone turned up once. The chain's CDR3 is CASSHGPAGGSYEQYF. In nucleotides, the CDR3 is TGTGCCAGCAGCCACGGGCCAGCGGGGGGGTCCTACGAGCAGTACTTC. The gene calls are TRBV5-4 and TRBJ2-7; TRBD2 aligns across 10 bases. CDR1 is SGHNT, CDR2 YYREEE, per germline (reference sequence). The CDR3 consists of 16 residues. Trimming cost V 4 bases and J 1 base; bases outside gene matches: 8.

The CDR3 protein is CASSPGREYGYTF. The CDR3 nucleotides are TGTGCCAGCTCACCAGGCCGGGAGTATGGCTACACCTTC. The chain employs TRBV18 and TRBJ1-2; D is uncertain. CDR3 length equals 13 residues. Trimming left V 2 bases short and J 5 bases short, with 9 bases between. Germline CDR1 is KGHSH and CDR2 is LQKENI.

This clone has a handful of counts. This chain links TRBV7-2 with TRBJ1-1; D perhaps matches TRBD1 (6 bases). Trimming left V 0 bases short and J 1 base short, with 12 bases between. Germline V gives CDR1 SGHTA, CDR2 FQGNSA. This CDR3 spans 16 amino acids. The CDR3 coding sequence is TGTGCCAGCAGCTTAGCGGCCGGGGGCGGGAACACTGAAGCTTTCTTT. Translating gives CASSLAAGGGNTEAFF.

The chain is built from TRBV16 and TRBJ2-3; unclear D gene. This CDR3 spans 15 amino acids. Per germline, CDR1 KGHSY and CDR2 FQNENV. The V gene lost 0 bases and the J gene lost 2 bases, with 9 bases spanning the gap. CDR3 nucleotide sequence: TGTGCCAGCAGCCAATCCGCCGGACCCACAGATACGCAGTATTTT. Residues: CASSQSAGPTDTQYF.

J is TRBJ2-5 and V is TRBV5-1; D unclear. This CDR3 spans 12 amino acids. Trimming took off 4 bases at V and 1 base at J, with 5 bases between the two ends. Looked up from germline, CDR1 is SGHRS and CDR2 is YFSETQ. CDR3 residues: CASSISQETQYF. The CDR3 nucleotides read TGCGCCAGCAGCATTTCCCAAGAGACCCAGTACTTC. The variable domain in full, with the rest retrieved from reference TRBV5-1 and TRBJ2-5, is KAGVTQTPRYLIKTRGQQVTLSCSPISGHRSVSWYQQTPGQGLQFLFEYFSETQRNKGNFPGRFSGRQFSNSRSEMNVSTLELGDSALYLCASSISQETQYFGPGTRLLVL.

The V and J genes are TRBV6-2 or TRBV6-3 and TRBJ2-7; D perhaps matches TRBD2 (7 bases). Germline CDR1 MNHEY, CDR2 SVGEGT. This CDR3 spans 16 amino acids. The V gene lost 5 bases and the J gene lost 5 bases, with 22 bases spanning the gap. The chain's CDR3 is CASSNPEGGAVHEQYF. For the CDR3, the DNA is TGTGCCAGCAGTAACCCCGAGGGGGGGGCGGTCCACGAGCAGTACTTC.

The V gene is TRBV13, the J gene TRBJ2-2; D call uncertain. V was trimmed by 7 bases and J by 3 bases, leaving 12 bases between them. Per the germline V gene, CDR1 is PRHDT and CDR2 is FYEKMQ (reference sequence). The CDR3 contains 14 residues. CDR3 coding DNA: TGTGCCAGCACCCATACTCGGGACACCGGGGAGCTGTTTTTT. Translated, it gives CASTHTRDTGELFF.